This T cell receptor beta chain emerged from a study of T cell repertoires in cytomegalovirus infection. Background on the study: Selection of CMV epitopes for the study included recently identified HLA-C-restricted and well-studied HLA-B-restricted ones. General study points: HLA-C-restricted TCR beta clonotypes specific for CMV led the ex vivo response.

This clonotype was observed a handful of times. Its antigen remains unidentified. TCRdb itself ran the reads through MiXCR, one entry per CDR3 protein. The sample has 49,000 or so distinct CDR3 sequences, approximately 19% seen once. From germline, CDR1 is MGHDK and CDR2 SYGVNS. Trimming pared 4 bases from V and 3 bases from J, leaving 18 bases between. CDR3 length: 16 amino acids. This clonotype originated in a human donor in good health (CMV status not recorded). Some clones in this sample may be carry-over from other donors' samples. The V and J genes are TRBV25-1 and TRBJ1-1, with D possibly being TRBD1 (5 bases). The sample was CD8+ T cells from cultured PBMCs, taken from culture after CMV antigen stimulation. As DNA, the CDR3 is TGTGCCAGCAGTGTGGGGGAAGGGTACTTGGACACTGAAGCTTTCTTT. As protein: CASSVGEGYLDTEAFF.